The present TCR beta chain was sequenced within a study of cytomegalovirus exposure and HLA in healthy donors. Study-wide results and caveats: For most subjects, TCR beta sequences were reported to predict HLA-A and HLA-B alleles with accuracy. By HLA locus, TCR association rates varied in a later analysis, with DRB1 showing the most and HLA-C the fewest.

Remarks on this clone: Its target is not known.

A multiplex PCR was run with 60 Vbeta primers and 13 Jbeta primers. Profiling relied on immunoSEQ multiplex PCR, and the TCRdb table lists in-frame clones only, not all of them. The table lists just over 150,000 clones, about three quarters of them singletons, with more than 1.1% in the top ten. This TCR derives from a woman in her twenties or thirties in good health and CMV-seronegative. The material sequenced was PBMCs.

The CDR3 spells CASSAAGGGDFWGQFF. CDR3 coding DNA: TGTGCCAGCAGCGCCGCGGGAGGGGGGGATTTCTGGGGGCAGTTCTTC. This chain connects TRBV9 to TRBJ2-1, with 9 positions matching TRBD2. The trim removed 3 bases at V and 12 bases at J, leaving 16 bases unmatched. Germline CDR1 reads SGDLS; CDR2 reads YYNGEE. CDR3 length: 16 residues.